This is a list of T cell receptor beta chains from one sample in a study of T cell responses to AZD1222 COVID-19 vaccine. Only in-frame clones appear in the TCRdb table, and some are missing; sequencing was by immunoSEQ multiplex PCR. The sample records about 150,000 clones, less than 90% being singletons. Sequencing was performed on peripheral blood, taken after recovery from COVID-19. The receptors come from an adult who had recovered from COVID-19. Both conserved end residues are part of each CDR3. A D gene is named only where the DNA matches it firmly. The size of a clone is reported for some rows only, either as once, few or many, or as a class for expanded clones.

d_gene	v_gene	abundance	j_gene	CDR3nt	CDR3aa
TRBD1	TRBV3-1/TRBV3-2	.	TRBJ2-1	TGTGCCAGCAGCCAGGGGACAGGGAGCTCCTACAATGAGCAGTTCTTC	CASSQGTGSSYNEQFF
TRBD2	TRBV3-1/TRBV3-2	.	TRBJ2-3	TGTGCCAGCAGCCAAGATCGTCTAGCGGGGAATACGCAGTATTTT	CASSQDRLAGNTQYF
.	TRBV5-4	.	TRBJ2-2	TGTGCCAGCAGCTTGGATCCAGGGTCAGGGACCGGGGAGCTGTTTTTT	CASSLDPGSGTGELFF
TRBD1	TRBV27	.	TRBJ1-1	TGTGCCAGCAGTTCGGGACAGGGACTACAAGCTTTCTTT	CASSSGQGLQAFF
.	TRBV5-1	.	TRBJ2-1	TGCGCCAGCAGCAAACTTGAGGGTAGGAATGAGCAGTTCTTC	CASSKLEGRNEQFF
.	TRBV6-5	.	TRBJ2-7	TGTGCCACCTCCCCGGGACAACTCTACGAGCAGTACTTC	CATSPGQLYEQYF
TRBD1	TRBV5-1	.	TRBJ2-2	TGCGCCAGCAGCCCTGACAGGGGGGATACCGGGGAGCTGTTTTTT	CASSPDRGDTGELFF
TRBD2	TRBV10-3	.	TRBJ2-1	TGTGCCATCAGTGCCCTAGCGGGACGCAATGAGCAGTTCTTC	CAISALAGRNEQFF
TRBD1	TRBV6-5	.	TRBJ1-1	TGTGCCAGCAGCCTGGACAGGTCAGAAGCTTTCTTT	CASSLDRSEAFF
TRBD1	TRBV7-2	.	TRBJ2-7	TGTGCCAGCAGAAAGCCGGGACAGGGATCCTACGAGCAGTACTTC	CASRKPGQGSYEQYF
TRBD2	TRBV3-1/TRBV3-2	.	TRBJ2-3	TGTGCCAGCAGCTCAAGAGGGCTAGCGGGATCCCAACTTACAGATACGCAGTATTTT	CASSSRGLAGSQLTDTQYF
.	TRBV27	large	TRBJ2-7	TGTGCCAGCAGTCCGGCGGGCATACTCTCCTACGAGCAGTACTTC	CASSPAGILSYEQYF
TRBD2	TRBV24-1	.	TRBJ2-1	TGTGCCACCAGTGTGAGCGGGGCTGGGGATGAGCAGTTCTTC	CATSVSGAGDEQFF
.	TRBV7-8	.	TRBJ1-5	TGTGCCAGCAGCTTAATGCGAGACAGCCTAAATAGCAATCAGCCCCAGCATTTT	CASSLMRDSLNSNQPQHF
TRBD2	TRBV4-3	.	TRBJ2-2	TGCGCCAGCAGCCAAGGGGAGAGCGGGGCGGCCGGGGAGCTGTTTTTT	CASSQGESGAAGELFF
.	TRBV11-3	once	TRBJ2-1	TGTGCCAGCAGCTTAAGGGCAACTAATGAGCAGTTCTTC	CASSLRATNEQFF
.	TRBV5-1	.	TRBJ2-1	TGCGCCAGCAGCTCCCCCGGGACAGGGTTTAGCGGGAGAAGGAGTGAGCAGTTCTTC	CASSSPGTGFSGRRSEQFF
TRBD1	TRBV7-3	.	TRBJ1-4	TGTGCCAGCAGCTTGACAGGGTCTCCTAATGAAAAACTGTTTTTT	CASSLTGSPNEKLFF
.	TRBV27	few	TRBJ2-7	TGTGCCAGCAGTTTATCCGCAGGAGGACGATCCTACGAGCAGTACTTC	CASSLSAGGRSYEQYF
TRBD1	TRBV2	.	TRBJ1-3	TGTGCCAGCAGTGAGGGGAGGGGGCTGTCTGAAAACACCATATATTTT	CASSEGRGLSENTIYF
.	TRBV7-3	.	TRBJ2-2	TGTGCCAGCAGCCAATCGACGGGCGGGGAGCTGTTTTTT	CASSQSTGGELFF
TRBD1	TRBV5-4	.	TRBJ1-1	TGTGCCAGCAGCCGACCGGAGGGGGCCAGGACTGAAGCTTTCTTT	CASSRPEGARTEAFF
.	TRBV2	few	TRBJ1-5	TGTGCCAGCAGTGAAAGGTGGAGAGATCAGCCCCAGCATTTT	CASSERWRDQPQHF
.	TRBV3-1/TRBV3-2	.	TRBJ2-7	TGTGCCAGCAGCCATAGGGGGGGAAGGGGCAAATGGTACGAGCAGTACTTC	CASSHRGGRGKWYEQYF
.	TRBV7-2	.	TRBJ2-1	TGTGCCAGCAGCTTAGCGATGAGGAACTACAATGAGCAGTTCTTC	CASSLAMRNYNEQFF
.	TRBV6-2/TRBV6-3	.	TRBJ2-6	TGTGCCAGCAGTAACCAGAGGACTGGGGCCAACGTCCTGACTTTC	CASSNQRTGANVLTF
TRBD1	TRBV6-2/TRBV6-3	.	TRBJ1-2	TGTGCCAGCAGCCGACAGGGGAACTATGGCTACACCTTC	CASSRQGNYGYTF
TRBD2	TRBV9	once	TRBJ2-5	TGTGCCAGCAGCATCGGACTAGCGGGGCAAGAGACCCAGTACTTC	CASSIGLAGQETQYF
TRBD1	TRBV28	.	TRBJ1-6	TGTGCCAGCATCATGGGGACAGTGGGTAATTCACCCCTCCACTTT	CASIMGTVGNSPLHF
.	TRBV6-4	.	TRBJ1-1	TGTGCCAGCAGGAAAGAGGACAGACACCCCGGGGGAGCTTTCTTT	CASRKEDRHPGGAFF
.	TRBV5-1	.	TRBJ1-1	TGCGCCAGCAGTTCGGATACTGAAGCTTTCTTT	CASSSDTEAFF
TRBD1	TRBV28	.	TRBJ2-3	TGTGCCAGCGCCAAACAGGGGGGCTCAGATACGCAGTATTTT	CASAKQGGSDTQYF
TRBD2	TRBV28	.	TRBJ2-3	TGTGCCAGCAGTTTGGTGCGGGAGAGCACAGATACGCAGTATTTT	CASSLVRESTDTQYF
.	TRBV19	.	TRBJ1-3	TGTGCCAGTAGTAGGCAGGGGACCCAGCCTAACTCTGGAAACACCATATATTTT	CASSRQGTQPNSGNTIYF
.	TRBV6-5	.	TRBJ2-5	TGTGCCAGCAGTTACTCGGGCGGGGAGACCCAGTACTTC	CASSYSGGETQYF
.	TRBV27	once	TRBJ1-1	TGTGCCAGCAGTTTACGCGGGTGGACTGAAGCTTTCTTT	CASSLRGWTEAFF
TRBD1	TRBV25-1	.	TRBJ1-2	TGTGCCAGCAGTAAAACGGTCAGGACAGGAGAGACCTACACCTTC	CASSKTVRTGETYTF
.	TRBV9	.	TRBJ1-2	TGTGCCAGCAGCGTAGACCCGACAGGCTCTAACTATGGCTACACCTTC	CASSVDPTGSNYGYTF
.	TRBV18	once	TRBJ2-5	TGTGCCAGCTCGTTCGAAGAGACCCAGTACTTC	CASSFEETQYF
.	TRBV14	.	TRBJ2-1	TGTGCCAGCAGCCAACTGGGGGAGGACAATGAGCAGTTCTTC	CASSQLGEDNEQFF
TRBD1	TRBV20-1	.	TRBJ1-1	TGCAGTGTCACGCGGACAGGGGAAGCTTTCTTT	CSVTRTGEAFF